Listed here are 5 T cell receptor beta chains from one sample, sequenced in a study of early stage breast cancer tumors. TCRdb's table, derived via immunoSEQ multiplex PCR, lists solely in-frame clones and lacks some. The sample includes 39,000 or so clones, about 78% of them seen just once. The material sequenced was blood. Receptors originate from a person aged 50 to 59 with breast cancer.

The V gene is TRBV11-2, the J gene TRBJ2-1; TRBD2 agrees at 8 bases. The ends lost 3 bases at V and 0 bases at J; junction bases unmatched: 7. This CDR3 is 17 amino acids long. CDR1 SGHAT and CDR2 FQNNGV come from the germline V gene. CDR3 region: CASSFGPSGFSYNEQFF. In DNA, the CDR3 is TGTGCCAGCAGCTTTGGACCTAGCGGGTTCTCCTACAATGAGCAGTTCTTC.

The CDR3 loop is CASSPEPTGAFYGYTF. The DNA for the CDR3 is TGTGCCAGCTCACCAGAGCCGACAGGGGCCTTCTATGGCTACACCTTC. The chain links TRBV18 to TRBJ1-2; TRBD1 agrees at 8 bases. This CDR3 has 16 residues. Trimming at V came to 2 bases and at J to 4 bases, leaving 9 bases not matched to a gene. Germline V gives CDR1 KGHSH, CDR2 LQKENI.

This clone was picked up a small number of times. V and J are TRBV14 and TRBJ1-2; 7 nucleotides match TRBD1. Trimming cost V 6 bases and J 6 bases; bases outside gene matches: 10. In germline, CDR1 is SGHDN, CDR2 FVKESK. The CDR3 length is 14 residues. CDR3 protein: CASRAFGQEDGYTF. The CDR3 DNA follows: TGTGCCAGCAGGGCCTTTGGACAGGAGGATGGCTACACCTTC.

The chain links TRBV6-5 to TRBJ2-6; TRBD2 matches at 7 bases. Trimming took 2 bases from V and 2 from J; bases not matched to a gene: 0. This CDR3 contains 15 residues. Germline-derived CDR1 and CDR2 are MNHEY and SVGAGI. This CDR3 reads CASSYGGAGANVLTF. As DNA, the CDR3 is TGTGCCAGCAGTTACGGGGGGGCTGGGGCCAACGTCCTGACTTTC.

The V call is TRBV2, the J call TRBJ1-1; possible D gene TRBD1, 5 bases. V shed 6 bases and J shed 1 base, with 12 bases lying between them. CDR3 size: 14 residues. The germline V gene has CDR1 SNHLY and CDR2 FYNNEI. CDR3 in amino acids: CASSPGGQNTEAFF. CDR3 in DNA: TGTGCCAGCAGCCCAGGCGGACAGAACACTGAAGCTTTCTTT.